This T cell receptor (beta chain) stems from a study of T-cell reconstitution after alpha-beta-depleted transplantation in children. Only a few counts were recorded for this clonotype. Its antigen remains unidentified. Unique molecular identifiers were built into the TCRbeta library. TCRdb processed the PCR reads anew with MiXCR; each CDR3 protein has one entry. The repertoire has 200,000 to 300,000 distinct CDR3 sequences, 20% to 30% of them found once; the top ten carry about 2.8%. Study-level points and caveats: Some patients' high day-60 TCRbeta diversity was attributed to recipient cells surviving conditioning. As was reported, about two months after transplant, alpha-beta T cells came from several hundred expanded graft clones.

V was cut by 7 bases and J by 0 bases, with 9 bases left in between. Germline V CDR1 and CDR2: SQVTM, ANQGSEA. The length of the CDR3 is 12 residues. The chain carries TRBV29-1 and TRBJ1-1, with a weak D call TRBD1 (5 bases). The clonotype was recovered from a girl aged 2 to 9 with Fanconi anemia, due to receive a stem cell transplant. This specimen consisted of PBMCs, obtained before TCRalphabeta/CD19-depleted stem cell transplant. In nucleotides, the CDR3 is TGCAGCGGCCAGGGCCTGAACACTGAAGCTTTCTTT. Residues: CSGQGLNTEAFF.